This TCR beta chain was sequenced during a study of blood T cell repertoires in COVID-19. For the study at large: Collection of acute and convalescent COVID-19 samples took place in the United States, Italy and Spain. PBMCs, B-cell-depleted T cells, or T cells provided the cDNA or gDNA that made up the material.

V was pared by 4 bases and J by 3 bases, with 7 bases of the junction left unmatched. Germline-derived CDR1 and CDR2 are SGHTA and FQGNSA. The CDR3 runs 16 residues. Original analysis: Researchers report that nucleated cell counts were estimated from reference gene primer amplification. Data came from immunoSEQ multiplex PCR; TCRdb stores just in-frame clones and leaves some out. V and J calls and clone size are as listed in that table; D and trimming were resolved from the DNA. This table has about 6,400 clones, approximately 80% appearing once. Sequencing was carried out using peripheral blood. The chain links TRBV7-2 to TRBJ2-3; the match to TRBD2 covers 10 bases. This receptor was taken from a human donor with active COVID-19. The donor label of this sample is uncertain. CDR3 nucleotides: TGTGCCAGCAGCTCGGCTAGCGGGAGAGGGACAGATACGCAGTATTTT. It is translated as CASSSASGRGTDTQYF.